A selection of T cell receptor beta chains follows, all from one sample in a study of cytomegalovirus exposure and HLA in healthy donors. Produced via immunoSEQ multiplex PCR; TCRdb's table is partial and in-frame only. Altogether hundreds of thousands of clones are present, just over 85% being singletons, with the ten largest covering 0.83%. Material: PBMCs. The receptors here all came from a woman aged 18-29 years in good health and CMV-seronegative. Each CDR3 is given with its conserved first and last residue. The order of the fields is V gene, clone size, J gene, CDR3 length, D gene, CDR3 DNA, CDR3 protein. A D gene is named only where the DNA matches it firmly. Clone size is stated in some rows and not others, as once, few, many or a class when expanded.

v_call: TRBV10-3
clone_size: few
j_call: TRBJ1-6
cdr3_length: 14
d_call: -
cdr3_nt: TGTGCCATCAGCCGCGGGGGGGAGAATTCACCCCTCCACTTT
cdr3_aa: CAISRGGENSPLHF

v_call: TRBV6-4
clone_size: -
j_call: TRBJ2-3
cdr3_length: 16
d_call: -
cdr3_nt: TGTGCCAGCATTCACCCCCCAGCGTACCTCACAGATACGCAGTATTTT
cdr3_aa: CASIHPPAYLTDTQYF

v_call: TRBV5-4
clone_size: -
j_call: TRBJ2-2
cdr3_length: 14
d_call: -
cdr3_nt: -
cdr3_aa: CASRSDFRGGELFF

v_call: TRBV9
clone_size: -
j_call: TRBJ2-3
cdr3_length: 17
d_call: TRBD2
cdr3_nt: TGTGCCAGCAGCCCCCGGACTAGCGGGGGGGTAGGAGATACGCAGTATTTT
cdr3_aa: CASSPRTSGGVGDTQYF

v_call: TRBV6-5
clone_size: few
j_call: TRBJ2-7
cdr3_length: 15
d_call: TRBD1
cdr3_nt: TGTGCCAGCAGCCGCCCCGGACAGGGGACCTACGAGCAGTACTTC
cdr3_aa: CASSRPGQGTYEQYF

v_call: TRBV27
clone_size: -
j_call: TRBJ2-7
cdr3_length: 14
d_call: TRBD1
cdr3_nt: TGTGCCAGCAGCTGGAAGAGGGGGCAGGGCGAGCAGTACTTC
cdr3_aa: CASSWKRGQGEQYF

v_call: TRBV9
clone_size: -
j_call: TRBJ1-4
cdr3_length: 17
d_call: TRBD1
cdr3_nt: TGTGCCAGCAGCCCAGGGACAGGGAGGCTTTCGGATGAAAAACTGTTTTTT
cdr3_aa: CASSPGTGRLSDEKLFF

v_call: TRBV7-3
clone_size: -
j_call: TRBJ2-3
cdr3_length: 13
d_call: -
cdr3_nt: TGTGCCAGCAGCCAGGTCAGGGGTGATACGCAGTATTTT
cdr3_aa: CASSQVRGDTQYF

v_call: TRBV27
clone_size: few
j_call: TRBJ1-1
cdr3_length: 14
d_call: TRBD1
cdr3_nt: TGTGCCAGCAGTATAGGGGGCTTTTCTTCTGAAGCTTTCTTT
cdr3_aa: CASSIGGFSSEAFF

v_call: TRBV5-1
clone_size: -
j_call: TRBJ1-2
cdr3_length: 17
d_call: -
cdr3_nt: TGCGCCAGCAGCTTGAACGCAGGGGTAATTTCTAACTATGGCTACACCTTC
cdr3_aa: CASSLNAGVISNYGYTF

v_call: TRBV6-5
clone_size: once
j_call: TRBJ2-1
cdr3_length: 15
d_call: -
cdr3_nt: TGTGCCAGCAGTCCCCCCGGGAGTTCCTACAATGAGCAGTTCTTC
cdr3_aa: CASSPPGSSYNEQFF

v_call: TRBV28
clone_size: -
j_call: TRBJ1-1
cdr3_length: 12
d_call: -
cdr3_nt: TGTGCCACCTTATCTTTGAACACTGAAGCTTTCTTT
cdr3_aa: CATLSLNTEAFF

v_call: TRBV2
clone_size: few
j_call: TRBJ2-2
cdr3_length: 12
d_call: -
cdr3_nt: TGTGCCAGCAGGGGAGATGGCGGGGAGCTGTTTTTT
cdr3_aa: CASRGDGGELFF

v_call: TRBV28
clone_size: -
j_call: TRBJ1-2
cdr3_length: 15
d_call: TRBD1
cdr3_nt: TGTGCCAGCAGTTCGATACAGGGGTCCAACTATGGCTACACCTTC
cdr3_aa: CASSSIQGSNYGYTF

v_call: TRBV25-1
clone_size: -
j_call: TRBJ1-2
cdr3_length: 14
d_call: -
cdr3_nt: TGTGCCAGCAGTGAGAGGGAAGGTTACTATGGCTACACCTTC
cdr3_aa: CASSEREGYYGYTF

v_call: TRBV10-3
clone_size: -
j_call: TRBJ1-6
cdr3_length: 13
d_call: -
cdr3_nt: TGTGCCATCAGTGAGACCCCGCGTTCACCCCTCCACTTT
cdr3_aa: CAISETPRSPLHF

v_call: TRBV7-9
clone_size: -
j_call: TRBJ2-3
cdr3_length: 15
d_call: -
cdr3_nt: TGTGCCAGCAGCCCTTCCGACAGGCACACAGATACGCAGTATTTT
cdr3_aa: CASSPSDRHTDTQYF

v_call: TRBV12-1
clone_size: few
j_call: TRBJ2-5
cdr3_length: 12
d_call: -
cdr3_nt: TGTGCCAGCAGCTGGCGGGAAGAGACCCAGTACTTC
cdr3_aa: CASSWREETQYF

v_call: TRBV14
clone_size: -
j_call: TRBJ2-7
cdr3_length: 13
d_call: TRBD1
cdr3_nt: TGTGCCAGCAGCCAAGTGGCAGGGGGCAGGCAGTACTTC
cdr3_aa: CASSQVAGGRQYF

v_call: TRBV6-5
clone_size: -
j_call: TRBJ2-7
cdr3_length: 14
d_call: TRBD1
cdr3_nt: TGTGCCAGCAGTTACTCAGGGACAGGTCTGGAGCAGTACTTC
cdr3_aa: CASSYSGTGLEQYF

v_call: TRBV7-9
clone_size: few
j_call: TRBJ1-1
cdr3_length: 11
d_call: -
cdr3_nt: TGTGCCAGCAGCCCCGTGACTGAAGCTTTCTTT
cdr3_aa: CASSPVTEAFF

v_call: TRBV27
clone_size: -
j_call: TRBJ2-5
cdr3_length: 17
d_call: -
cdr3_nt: TGTGCCAGCAGTTCACGGAATTCGGGAGATCCCCGGGAGACCCAGTACTTC
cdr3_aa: CASSSRNSGDPRETQYF

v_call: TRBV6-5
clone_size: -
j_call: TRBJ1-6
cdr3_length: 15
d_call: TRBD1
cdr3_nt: TGTGCCAGCAGTGCTTCGACAGGGCAGGGTTCACCCCTCCACTTT
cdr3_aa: CASSASTGQGSPLHF

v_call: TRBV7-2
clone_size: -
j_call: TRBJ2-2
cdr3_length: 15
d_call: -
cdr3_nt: TGTGCCAGCAGCACCTGGACTGTAAACACCGGGGAGCTGTTTTTT
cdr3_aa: CASSTWTVNTGELFF

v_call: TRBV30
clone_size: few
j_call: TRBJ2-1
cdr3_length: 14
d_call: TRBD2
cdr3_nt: TGTGCCTGGAATTTCGGGGGGGGAGGCAATGAGCAGTTCTTC
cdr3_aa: CAWNFGGGGNEQFF

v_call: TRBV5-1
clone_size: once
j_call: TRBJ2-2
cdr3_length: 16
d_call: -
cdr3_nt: TGCGCCAGCAGCCCGACCGGGACATCGAACACCGGGGAGCTGTTTTTT
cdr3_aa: CASSPTGTSNTGELFF

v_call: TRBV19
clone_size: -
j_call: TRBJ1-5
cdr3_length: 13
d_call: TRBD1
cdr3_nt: TGTGCCAGTAGGGACAGGAAGAATCAGCCCCAGCATTTT
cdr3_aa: CASRDRKNQPQHF

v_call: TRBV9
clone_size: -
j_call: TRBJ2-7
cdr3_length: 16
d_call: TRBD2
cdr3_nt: TGTGCCAGCAGCGTAGCTGCTAGCGGGGGGTTTTACGAGCAGTACTTC
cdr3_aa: CASSVAASGGFYEQYF

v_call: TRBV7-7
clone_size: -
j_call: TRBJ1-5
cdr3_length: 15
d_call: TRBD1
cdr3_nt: TGTGCCAGCAGCTCTAAGGACAGGGGAAGTCAGCCCCAGCATTTT
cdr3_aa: CASSSKDRGSQPQHF

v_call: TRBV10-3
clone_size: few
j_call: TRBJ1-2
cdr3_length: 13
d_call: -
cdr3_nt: TGTGCCATTCCCTTTGAATCTAACGATGGCTACACCTTC
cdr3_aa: CAIPFESNDGYTF

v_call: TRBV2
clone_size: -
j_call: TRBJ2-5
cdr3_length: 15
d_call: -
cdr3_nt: TGTGCCAGTGTTCCTCCGGGACACCTACAAGAGACCCAGTACTTC
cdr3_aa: CASVPPGHLQETQYF

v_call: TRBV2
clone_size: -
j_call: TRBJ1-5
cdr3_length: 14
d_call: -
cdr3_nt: TGTGCCAGCAGGATAACTAATAGCAATCAGCCCCAGCATTTT
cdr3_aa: CASRITNSNQPQHF

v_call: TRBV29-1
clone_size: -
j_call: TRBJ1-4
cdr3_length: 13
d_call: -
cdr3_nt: TGCAGCGTTGCAGGGGCGCAGGGAGAAAAACTGTTTTTT
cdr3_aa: CSVAGAQGEKLFF

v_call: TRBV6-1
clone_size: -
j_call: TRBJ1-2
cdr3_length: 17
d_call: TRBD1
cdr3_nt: TGTGCCAGCAGTGAACGGGACAGGGGGCGTGGTAACTATGGCTACACCTTC
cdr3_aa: CASSERDRGRGNYGYTF

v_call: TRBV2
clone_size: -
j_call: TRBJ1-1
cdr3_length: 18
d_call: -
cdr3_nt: TGTGCCAGCAGTGAACGGAATGGGCCGGCGCGGGCGAACACTGAAGCTTTCTTT
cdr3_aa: CASSERNGPARANTEAFF

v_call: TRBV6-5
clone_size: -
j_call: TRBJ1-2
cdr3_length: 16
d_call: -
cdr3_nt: TGTGCCAGCAGTTATAGGAAAACCGACAGGAACAATGGCTACACCTTC
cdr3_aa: CASSYRKTDRNNGYTF

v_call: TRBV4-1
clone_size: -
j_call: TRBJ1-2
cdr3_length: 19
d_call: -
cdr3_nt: TGCGCCAGCAGCCAGATACGGCTTGTGGGGAGCTCCAATAACTATGGCTACACCTTC
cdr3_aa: CASSQIRLVGSSNNYGYTF

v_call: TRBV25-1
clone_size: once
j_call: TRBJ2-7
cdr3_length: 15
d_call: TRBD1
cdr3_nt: TGTGCCAGCAGTGAATCGGGACAGCCTATCTACGAGCAGTACTTC
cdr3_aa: CASSESGQPIYEQYF

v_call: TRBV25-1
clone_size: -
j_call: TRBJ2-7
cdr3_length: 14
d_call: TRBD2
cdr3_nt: TGTGCCAGCAGTGGGGGACTAGCGGGAGCCGAGCAGTACTTC
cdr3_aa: CASSGGLAGAEQYF

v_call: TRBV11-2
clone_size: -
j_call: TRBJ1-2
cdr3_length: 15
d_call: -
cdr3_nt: TGTGCCAGCAGCTTAGATCAGGGAAGCCCCTATGGCTACACCTTC
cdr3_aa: CASSLDQGSPYGYTF

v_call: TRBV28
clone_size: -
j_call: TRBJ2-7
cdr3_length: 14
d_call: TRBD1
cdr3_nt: TGTGCCAGCAGTTTATTGGCAGGGGGCTACGAGCAGTACTTC
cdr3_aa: CASSLLAGGYEQYF

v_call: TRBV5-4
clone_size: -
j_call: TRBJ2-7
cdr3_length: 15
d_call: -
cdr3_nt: TGTGCCAGCAGCTTGTACCCCTACGGGGCCTACGAGCAGTACTTC
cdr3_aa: CASSLYPYGAYEQYF

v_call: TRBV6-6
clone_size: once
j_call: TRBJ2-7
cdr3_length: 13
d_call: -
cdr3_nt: TGTGCCAGCAGTCTTTCCGGGGGATACGAGCAGTACTTC
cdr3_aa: CASSLSGGYEQYF

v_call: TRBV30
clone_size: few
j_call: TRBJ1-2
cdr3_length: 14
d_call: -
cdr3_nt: TGTGCCTTAGAGACAGGATCCGCCAACTATGGCTACACCTTC
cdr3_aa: CALETGSANYGYTF

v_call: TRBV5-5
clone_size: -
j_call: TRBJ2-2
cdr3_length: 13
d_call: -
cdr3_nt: TGTGCCAGCAGCAGAGGGGGTCCCGGGGAGCTGTTTTTT
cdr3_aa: CASSRGGPGELFF

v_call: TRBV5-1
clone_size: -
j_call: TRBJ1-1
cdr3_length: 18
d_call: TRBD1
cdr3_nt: TGCGCCAGCAGCTGGCGGTTGGGAGACAGGGGGCAACACACTGAAGCTTTCTTT
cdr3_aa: CASSWRLGDRGQHTEAFF

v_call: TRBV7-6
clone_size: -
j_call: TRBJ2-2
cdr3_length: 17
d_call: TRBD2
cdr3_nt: TGTGCCAGCAGCACCCCCGGGGAGGGATTCAGAGGCGGGGAGCTGTTTTTT
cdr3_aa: CASSTPGEGFRGGELFF